The subject of this entry is one TCR beta chain. As yet, its antigen is unknown. It was cDNA, reverse transcribed from extracted RNA, that served as the sequencing template. Clones were read by immunoSEQ multiplex PCR, and TCRdb kept only the in-frame ones, dropping some. The sample includes roughly 75,000 clones, 60% of them seen just once. This CDR3 has 16 amino acids. Germline CDR1 reads SGHVS; CDR2 reads FQNEAQ. The ends were cut back, 5 bases at V and 0 bases at J, with 13 bases in the middle. From alopecia areata patients, lesional scalp punch biopsies and peripheral blood were collected. This specimen comes from a study of CD8+ T cells in alopecia areata. Study in general: Treated patients swallowed 5 to 10 mg of oral tofacitinib twice daily. Treatment ran 6 to 18 months, with 6 months of follow-up afterward. The study, taken as a whole, reports: Across lesional scalp, and particularly alopecia totalis/universalis, clonality surpassed that of normal scalp.

The receptor's source is a human donor with alopecia areata. The chain couples TRBV7-8 to TRBJ2-2; D may be TRBD2 (6 bases). Material: CD8+ T cells sorted from blood, obtained at week 0. The CDR3 region is CASSPIAEANTGELFF. CDR3 coding DNA: TGTGCCAGCAGCCCCATAGCGGAGGCGAACACCGGGGAGCTGTTTTTT.